The rows below give T cell receptor beta chains drawn from one sample of a study of cytomegalovirus exposure and HLA in healthy donors. Assay: immunoSEQ multiplex PCR; the TCRdb copy retains only in-frame clones and omits some. This table has 50,000 to 70,000 clones, less than 85% appearing once. The material sequenced was PBMCs. These receptor sequences come from a man under 40 in good health and CMV-seropositive. Both conserved end residues are part of each CDR3. The D gene is left open where the match is weak. The size field is filled for only some rows; it gives once, few, many or a size class.

abundance: NA; d_gene: TRBD1; j_gene: TRBJ1-2; v_gene: TRBV29-1; CDR3aa: CSVADRVLGYTF; CDR3nt: TGCAGCGTTGCAGACAGGGTTCTTGGCTACACCTTC
abundance: NA; d_gene: NA; j_gene: TRBJ1-2; v_gene: TRBV10-1; CDR3aa: CARGEGGVNYGYTF; CDR3nt: TGCGCCAGGGGGGAGGGGGGGGTTAACTATGGCTACACCTTC
abundance: NA; d_gene: NA; j_gene: TRBJ1-5; v_gene: TRBV5-8; CDR3aa: CASSLLGQFNQPQHF; CDR3nt: TGTGCCAGCAGCTTACTGGGACAATTCAATCAGCCCCAGCATTTT
abundance: NA; d_gene: TRBD1; j_gene: TRBJ1-5; v_gene: TRBV19; CDR3aa: CASSGQGQYGAQPQHF; CDR3nt: TGTGCCAGTAGTGGGCAGGGACAGTACGGGGCTCAGCCCCAGCATTTT
abundance: NA; d_gene: NA; j_gene: TRBJ1-5; v_gene: TRBV6-6; CDR3aa: CASTGGNNQPQHF; CDR3nt: TGTGCCAGCACTGGAGGGAACAATCAGCCCCAGCATTTT
abundance: NA; d_gene: TRBD1; j_gene: TRBJ1-1; v_gene: TRBV4-3; CDR3aa: CASSQVGQLNTEAFF; CDR3nt: TGCGCCAGCAGCCAGGTGGGACAGTTGAACACTGAAGCTTTCTTT
abundance: NA; d_gene: TRBD1; j_gene: TRBJ1-2; v_gene: TRBV6-5; CDR3aa: CASSPGGGYTF; CDR3nt: TGTGCCAGCAGTCCAGGGGGTGGCTACACCTTC
abundance: NA; d_gene: NA; j_gene: TRBJ1-6; v_gene: TRBV19; CDR3aa: CASSIDAAAKNSPLHF; CDR3nt: TGTGCCAGTAGTATAGATGCGGCAGCTAAGAATTCACCCCTCCACTTT
abundance: NA; d_gene: TRBD2; j_gene: TRBJ2-1; v_gene: TRBV27; CDR3aa: CASSPGGYNEQFF; CDR3nt: TGTGCCAGCAGTCCGGGAGGGTACAATGAGCAGTTCTTC
abundance: NA; d_gene: TRBD1; j_gene: TRBJ2-7; v_gene: TRBV30; CDR3aa: CALTGQAHSYEQYF; CDR3nt: TGTGCCCTTACCGGACAGGCACACTCCTACGAGCAGTACTTC
abundance: NA; d_gene: TRBD1; j_gene: TRBJ1-4; v_gene: TRBV5-6; CDR3aa: CASSKDRGREKLFF; CDR3nt: TGTGCCAGCAGCAAGGACAGGGGGAGGGAAAAACTGTTTTTT
abundance: NA; d_gene: TRBD1; j_gene: TRBJ2-7; v_gene: TRBV9; CDR3aa: CASSAMGQGSYEQYF; CDR3nt: TGTGCCAGCAGCGCCATGGGACAGGGCAGCTACGAGCAGTACTTC
abundance: few; d_gene: NA; j_gene: TRBJ1-4; v_gene: TRBV5-1; CDR3aa: CASSGTTTNEKLFF; CDR3nt: TGCGCCAGCAGCGGGACAACAACTAATGAAAAACTGTTTTTT
abundance: NA; d_gene: NA; j_gene: TRBJ2-7; v_gene: TRBV7-9; CDR3aa: CASSVQGYEQYF; CDR3nt: TGTGCCAGCAGCGTACAGGGTTACGAGCAGTACTTC
abundance: NA; d_gene: NA; j_gene: TRBJ2-3; v_gene: TRBV11-2; CDR3aa: CASRGGGNKQYF; CDR3nt: TGTGCCAGCCGCGGGGGCGGGAACAAACAGTATTTT
abundance: once; d_gene: TRBD1; j_gene: TRBJ1-3; v_gene: TRBV11-2; CDR3aa: CASSHSGQGRNTIYF; CDR3nt: TGTGCCAGCAGCCATTCAGGACAGGGAAGAAACACCATATATTTT
abundance: NA; d_gene: TRBD1; j_gene: TRBJ2-4; v_gene: TRBV7-2; CDR3aa: CASSLGPPGTGGLRNIQYF; CDR3nt: TGTGCCAGCAGCTTAGGTCCTCCCGGGACAGGGGGCCTAAGGAACATTCAGTACTTC
abundance: NA; d_gene: TRBD2; j_gene: TRBJ2-3; v_gene: TRBV27; CDR3aa: CASSSPLAGGRYTDTQYF; CDR3nt: TGTGCCAGCAGTTCCCCCCTGGCGGGGGGGCGTTACACAGATACGCAGTATTTT
abundance: NA; d_gene: TRBD2; j_gene: TRBJ2-5; v_gene: TRBV5-4; CDR3aa: CASSPGLAGGPEETQYF; CDR3nt: TGTGCCAGCAGCCCGGGACTAGCGGGGGGGCCAGAGGAGACCCAGTACTTC
abundance: NA; d_gene: NA; j_gene: TRBJ1-6; v_gene: TRBV5-6; CDR3aa: CASSFGSGISPLHF; CDR3nt: TGTGCCAGCAGCTTCGGGTCGGGTATTTCACCCCTCCACTTT
abundance: once; d_gene: NA; j_gene: TRBJ1-1; v_gene: TRBV25-1; CDR3aa: CASSLRHTRGHTEAFF; CDR3nt: TGTGCCAGCAGTTTGCGACACACGCGGGGTCACACTGAAGCTTTCTTT
abundance: NA; d_gene: TRBD1; j_gene: TRBJ2-3; v_gene: TRBV5-1; CDR3aa: CASSWGQGATDTQYF; CDR3nt: TGCGCCAGCAGCTGGGGACAGGGGGCCACAGATACGCAGTATTTT